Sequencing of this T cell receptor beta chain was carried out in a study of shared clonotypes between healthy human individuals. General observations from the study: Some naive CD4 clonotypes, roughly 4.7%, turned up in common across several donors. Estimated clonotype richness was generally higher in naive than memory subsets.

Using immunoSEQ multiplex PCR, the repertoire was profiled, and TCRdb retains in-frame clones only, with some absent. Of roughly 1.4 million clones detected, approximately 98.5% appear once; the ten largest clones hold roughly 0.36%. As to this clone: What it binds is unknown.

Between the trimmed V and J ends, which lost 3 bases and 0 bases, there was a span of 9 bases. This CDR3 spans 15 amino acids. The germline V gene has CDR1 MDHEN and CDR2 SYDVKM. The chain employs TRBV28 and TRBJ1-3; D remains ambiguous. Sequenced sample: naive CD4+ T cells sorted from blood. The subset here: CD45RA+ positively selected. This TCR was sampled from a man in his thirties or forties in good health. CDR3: CASSFSGSSGNTIYF. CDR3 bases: TGTGCCAGCAGTTTTTCTGGGAGCTCTGGAAACACCATATATTTT.